This TCR beta chain was captured in a study of T cells after yellow fever vaccination. Overall study: Preparation of fractions with low cell numbers was performed using SMART-Seq v4 Ultra Low Input. Points from the study as a whole: A large majority of primary-vaccination clones showed up again after the booster (about 96% CD4, roughly 91% CD8). Some clonotypes, a small share, were shared between CD4 and CD8 compartments.

This clonotype was picked up a small number of times. The antigen remains undetermined. CDR1 is LNHNV and CDR2 is YYDKDF in the germline V gene (reference sequence). This CDR3 is built from 14 residues. The junction had 1 base not matched to a gene; V was cut back by 1 base and J by 5 bases. One entry per CDR3 protein results from TCRdb running MiXCR on the 5' RACE reads. The data show a few hundred thousand distinct CDR3 sequences, with 15% to 20% seen just once and around 15% held by the top ten. The chain has TRBV15 and TRBJ2-7; TRBD1 agrees at 11 bases. The material sequenced was PBMCs, taken 15 days after the yellow fever booster vaccination. The sequence was collected from a man aged 25-45 years who received the YFV17D yellow fever vaccine. CDR3 in DNA: TGTGCCACCAGCAGAGGGGACAGGGGGAACGAGCAGTACTTC. As protein: CATSRGDRGNEQYF.